The entry below describes one T cell receptor beta chain. Original data processing: Nucleated cell counts were estimated from reference gene primer amplification. Assay used: immunoSEQ multiplex PCR; TCRdb lists only in-frame clones, some missing. Clone size and V and J calls were adopted from that table, with D and trimming inferred from the DNA. Altogether about 50,000 clones are present, roughly 83% being singletons, with the ten largest covering around 2.2%. This sample was included in a study of blood T cell repertoires in COVID-19. Study-level information: Nucleic acid was either cDNA or gDNA, and it came from T cells, B-cell-depleted T cells, or PBMCs.

This CDR3 is built from 15 residues. Germline lookup yields CDR1 SGHTS and CDR2 YDEGEE. The germline V and J ends were trimmed by 1 base and 9 bases, with 14 bases remaining between them. This clonotype originated in a woman aged 55 to 70 with acute or convalescent COVID-19. The specimen was peripheral blood. This rearrangement joins TRBV5-8 to TRBJ1-6; D possibly corresponds to TRBD1 (6 bases). CDR3 sequence (DNA): TGTGCCAGCAGCTTGACGGGGGGCGTAGGTTCACCCCTCCACTTT. This sequence encodes CASSLTGGVGSPLHF.